This T cell receptor (beta chain) was identified in a study of OX40 agonist ivuxolimab in advanced cancers. The repertoire was sequenced with immunoSEQ multiplex PCR; TCRdb's copy has only in-frame clones and lacks some. Of about 80,000 clones in the sample, roughly 86% were seen once. This clone has just one count. CDR3 length equals 13 residues. Trimming took 8 bases from V and 4 from J; bases not matched to a gene: 8. Per germline, CDR1 MNHNS and CDR2 SASEGT. The starting material was CD4+ or CD8+ T cells sorted from blood, obtained in a trial of the OX40 agonist ivuxolimab. The source of this sequence is an adult with an advanced solid tumor such as melanoma, head and neck, liver or kidney cancer. The chain employs TRBV6-1 and TRBJ2-7, with 7 bases aligning to TRBD1. The CDR3 loop is CASSKGQTYEQYF. In DNA form, the CDR3 reads TGTGCCAGCTCGAAGGGACAGACTTACGAGCAGTACTTC.